These 23 T cell receptor beta chains share one sample of origin, sequenced in a study of Graves' ophthalmopathy and Graves' hyperthyroidism. RNA transcripts were the source from which TCR beta CDR3 regions were amplified. After a first-round RT-PCR with HTBI primers, a second-round multiplex PCR was run. TCRdb called the multiplex PCR reads again in MiXCR, with one record for every CDR3 protein. The sample lists around 400,000 distinct CDR3 sequences, 18% occurring once. Sequenced input: peripheral blood. These receptors all come from a young woman with Graves' ophthalmopathy.

In its sample, this clonotype ranks as medium-sized. The V call is TRBV6-5, the J call TRBJ2-5; TRBD2 is a possible D gene (6 bases). In germline, CDR1 is MNHEY, CDR2 SVGAGI. Trimming removed 5 bases at V and 1 base at J, with 20 bases between. This CDR3 has 17 amino acids. CDR3 region: CASSPPGGISGQETQYF. As DNA, the CDR3 is TGTGCCAGCAGTCCCCCTGGTGGGATTAGCGGCCAAGAGACCCAGTACTTC.

This clonotype was seen repeatedly, ten times or more. The rearrangement joins TRBV6-5 to TRBJ1-6; 8 bases line up with TRBD1. Germline CDR1 is MNHEY and CDR2 is SVGAGI. After removal of 2 bases from V and 8 bases from J, the junction contained 5 bases not matched to a gene. The CDR3 has 15 amino acids. CDR3 DNA: TGTGCCAGCAGTTACGGGCAGGGGGCATATTCACCCCTCCACTTT. Translation: CASSYGQGAYSPLHF.

This clonotype was seen many times. The chain uses TRBV7-2 and TRBJ2-5; 8 positions match TRBD1. Germline V gives CDR1 SGHTA, CDR2 FQGNSA. The V gene end was trimmed by 3 bases and the J gene end by 6 bases; junction bases not matched to a gene: 3. The CDR3 has 13 residues. In DNA form, the CDR3 reads TGTGCCAGCAGCTTGACAGGGGCACAGACCCAGTACTTC. It is translated as CASSLTGAQTQYF.

Many counts were recorded for this clonotype. The chain carries TRBV6-5 and TRBJ1-1, with D possibly TRBD1 on 5 matching bases. V was trimmed by 0 bases and J by 3 bases, leaving 8 bases between them. Germline lookup yields CDR1 MNHEY and CDR2 SVGAGI. The CDR3 extends over 14 amino acids. The DNA of the CDR3 is TGTGCCAGCAGTTACTCGAGAGGGGACACTGAAGCTTTCTTT. Its translation is CASSYSRGDTEAFF.

Concerning this clonotype itself: A read error may produce the germline difference seen at one junction end. The chain has TRBV24-1 and TRBJ2-2; 7 bases map to TRBD2. This CDR3 is 15 amino acids long. From germline, CDR1 is KGHDR and CDR2 SFDVKD. DNA of the CDR3: TGTGCCACCAGTCCCCTAGCGGCGAACACCGGGGAGCTATTTTTT. This gives the protein CATSPLAANTGELFF.

The chain uses TRBV15 and TRBJ2-5; D is perhaps TRBD2 (6 bases). Per the germline V gene, CDR1 is LNHNV and CDR2 is YYDKDF (reference sequence). Trimming removed 1 base from V and 4 bases from J, with 16 bases in between. The CDR3 runs 16 residues. CDR3 in DNA: TGTGCCACCAGCAGAGTCCAGGGCATGGGAGGAGAGACCCAGTACTTC. Its protein product is CATSRVQGMGGETQYF.

This chain uses TRBV19 with TRBJ2-7; the D gene is possibly TRBD2 (5 bases). Per the germline V gene, CDR1 is LNHDA and CDR2 is SQIVND (reference sequence). Trimming removed 6 bases from V and 6 bases from J, with 18 bases in between. CDR3 length equals 14 residues. CDR3 DNA sequence: TGTGCCAGTAGCCCGCCCGGGGAGCGTAGCGAGCAGTACTTC. The encoded protein is CASSPPGERSEQYF.

This clonotype was picked up many times. V and J are TRBV29-1 and TRBJ2-7; the D is unclear. The CDR3 consists of 11 residues. Germline V CDR1 and CDR2: SQVTM, ANQGSEA. The V and J ends lost 7 bases and 2 bases respectively, with 9 bases between them. The CDR3, as DNA: TGCAGCGCCCGGAGAGCCTACGAGCAGTACTTC. Its protein product is CSARRAYEQYF.

This clonotype was detected once. J is TRBJ2-5 and V is TRBV10-3; D unclear. CDR1 is ENHRY, CDR2 SYGVKD, per germline. This CDR3 is built from 12 residues. Trimming pared 2 bases from V and 5 bases from J, leaving 6 bases between. DNA for the CDR3: TGTGCCATCAGTGAGGGAAGTGAGACCCAGTACTTC. Its translation is CAISEGSETQYF.

This clonotype was picked up many times. The chain is built from TRBV28 and TRBJ1-1, with TRBD1 identical over 8 bases. V trimming: 6 bases; J trimming: 5 bases; junction bases outside the gene matches: 8. This CDR3 has 14 amino acids. The V gene's germline CDR1 is MDHEN and CDR2 SYDVKM. Here the CDR3 reads CASRIYRGWTEAFF. As DNA, the CDR3 is TGTGCCAGCAGGATCTACAGGGGGTGGACTGAAGCTTTCTTT.

V usage is TRBV6-1 and J usage is TRBJ1-2, with D possibly being TRBD1 (6 bases). Deletions cut 6 bases from V and 8 bases from J, with 13 bases between. The germline V gene encodes CDR1 MNHNS and CDR2 SASEGT. CDR3 length: 12 residues. CDR3 bases: TGTGCCAGCAGCCCGAGGGGGGAAGGCTACACCTTC. Amino acid sequence: CASSPRGEGYTF.

The chain joins TRBV28 to TRBJ1-5; maybe TRBD1 (5 bases). Between the trimmed V and J ends, which lost 8 bases and 6 bases, there was a span of 17 bases. The V gene's germline CDR1 is MDHEN and CDR2 SYDVKM. CDR3 length equals 14 residues. The CDR3 bases are TGTGCCAGCGCCTCGGCCCGGAGGGGTCAGCCCCAGCATTTT. This codes for CASASARRGQPQHF.

This clonotype showed up many times. This rearrangement joins TRBV6-5 to TRBJ1-1; D not certain. The CDR3 is 14 residues long. CDR1 is MNHEY, CDR2 SVGAGI, per germline. V lost 0 bases, J lost 9 bases, and 14 bases lay in between. The CDR3 here is CASSYSGWETKAFF. DNA for the CDR3: TGTGCCAGCAGTTACTCGGGGTGGGAAACTAAAGCTTTCTTT.

This rearrangement joins TRBV13 to TRBJ2-7, with unresolved D. Germline V gene lookup returns CDR1 PRHDT and CDR2 FYEKMQ (reference sequence). Trimming shortened V by 4 bases and J by 4 bases, and 11 bases separated the two germline ends. CDR3 length equals 13 residues. The CDR3 is CASSSGIGYEQYF. The CDR3 coding sequence is TGTGCCAGCAGCTCCGGCATCGGGTACGAGCAGTACTTC.

The rearrangement links TRBV6-1 to TRBJ1-2, with 7 positions matching TRBD1. Germline V CDR1 and CDR2: MNHNS, SASEGT. Unmatched junction bases numbered 8, after V lost 5 bases and J lost 2 bases. The CDR3 is 15 residues long. The CDR3 DNA sequence: TGTGCCAGCAGTCCAGCGACAGGGTCCAACTATGGCTACACCTTC. Translation: CASSPATGSNYGYTF.

This clonotype occurred many times. The chain couples TRBV4-3 to TRBJ1-2; no reliable D call. The CDR3 sequence is 13 residues long. The germline gives CDR1 LGHNA, CDR2 YSLEER. V lost 2 bases and J 5 bases, leaving 9 bases between the germline ends. This CDR3 reads CASSQTRGYGYTF. DNA for the CDR3: TGCGCCAGCAGCCAAACTCGGGGTTATGGCTACACCTTC.

This clonotype has ten or more counts. The rearrangement joins TRBV19 to TRBJ2-7; possibly TRBD1 for D (6 bases). CDR1 is LNHDA, CDR2 SQIVND, per germline (reference sequence). Trimming stripped 4 bases from V and 2 bases from J, with 9 bases between. CDR3 length: 13 amino acids. Here the CDR3 reads CASSTQGTYEQYF. CDR3 nucleotide sequence: TGTGCCAGTAGTACCCAGGGGACCTACGAGCAGTACTTC.

This clonotype was recorded many times. Here the CDR3 reads CASSLESGAYEQYF. The DNA for the CDR3 is TGTGCCAGCAGCTTAGAGTCAGGGGCCTACGAGCAGTACTTC. The rearrangement joins TRBV7-2 to TRBJ2-7; D is perhaps TRBD1 (6 bases). The V gene lost 1 base and the J gene lost 2 bases, with 9 bases spanning the gap. Per the germline V gene, CDR1 is SGHTA and CDR2 is FQGNSA. CDR3 length: 14 amino acids.

Ten or more counts support this clonotype. The chain joins TRBV3-1 to TRBJ2-2; TRBD2 matches 8 bases. This CDR3 is built from 13 residues. V was pared by 3 bases and J by 13 bases, with 7 bases of the junction left unmatched. Germline assignment: CDR1 LGHDT and CDR2 YNNKEL (reference sequence). The chain's CDR3 is CASSQGSGRGLFF. The CDR3 DNA is TGTGCCAGCAGCCAGGGTTCCGGGAGGGGGCTGTTTTTT.

This clonotype came up many times. The chain combines TRBV30 with TRBJ2-6; possible D gene TRBD1, 7 bases. Between the trimmed V and J ends, which lost 3 bases and 10 bases, there was a span of 10 bases. Germline V gene data show CDR1 as GTSNPN and CDR2 as SVGIG (reference sequence). The CDR3 consists of 12 residues. The CDR3 bases are TGTGCCTGGAGGACAGGGAGGAACGTCCTGACTTTC. Translated, it gives CAWRTGRNVLTF.

This chain connects TRBV12-3 or TRBV12-4 to TRBJ2-5; no clear D gene. Between the trimmed V and J ends, which lost 6 bases and 5 bases, there was a span of 19 bases. The CDR3 is made up of 15 amino acids. The CDR3 spells CASRPRRPEGETQYF. Written as DNA, the CDR3 is TGTGCCAGCAGACCCCGTAGACCCGAAGGGGAGACCCAGTACTTC.

In its sample, this clonotype was seen many times. In DNA, the CDR3 is TGTGCCAGCAGCGATGCCTCGCTCCGGAGGCGCGAAGCTTTCTTT. It specifies CASSDASLRRREAFF. V gene TRBV12-3 or TRBV12-4 combines with J gene TRBJ1-1; D is ambiguous. There are 15 residues in the CDR3. The V end was cut by 6 bases, the J end by 8 bases, with 22 bases between.

This clonotype was detected ten times or more. The chain joins TRBV12-3 or TRBV12-4 to TRBJ2-3; no definite D call. CDR3 length equals 13 residues. The V and J ends lost 10 bases and 1 base respectively, with 12 bases between them. CDR3 in DNA: TGTGCCACCCGAGTACGGGGCACAGATACGCAGTATTTT. Protein product: CATRVRGTDTQYF.